This entry is about one TCR beta chain. As yet, its antigen is unknown. The source of the sample is a study of cytomegalovirus exposure and HLA in healthy donors. Germline V CDR1 and CDR2: MNHNS, SASEGT. The CDR3 length is 15 residues. Trimming took 2 bases from V and 10 from J; bases not matched to a gene: 5. Regarding donors, all were healthy bone marrow donors. Study-wide findings and caveats: High specificity and sensitivity for cytomegalovirus status were reported for the classifier. Researchers reported from a later analysis that most CMV-associated TCR beta chains appeared HLA-restricted.

60 Vbeta and 13 Jbeta primers were used in PCR. Clones were read by immunoSEQ multiplex PCR, and TCRdb kept only the in-frame ones, dropping some. The sample carries some 110,000 clones, under 85% recorded once. This rearrangement joins TRBV6-1 to TRBJ1-6, with 10 nucleotides matching TRBD1. Sequenced material: PBMCs. This clonotype originated in a man aged 25 to 40 in good health and CMV-seronegative. The CDR3: CASSELDRGTSPLHF. The DNA of the CDR3 is TGTGCCAGCAGTGAATTGGACAGGGGGACGTCACCCCTCCACTTT.